This T cell receptor (beta chain) was recovered during a study of T cell responses to AZD1222 COVID-19 vaccine. Overall study findings and caveats: Scientists sampled the repertoires only once the peak T cell response had passed.

TCRdb's copy holds only in-frame clones and misses some; the assay was immunoSEQ multiplex PCR. The sample yields about 97,000 clones, about 88% seen once. The CDR3 spans 14 residues. With 7 bases removed from V and 0 bases from J, the gap between germline ends came to 12 bases. Germline V gene data show CDR1 as SEHNR and CDR2 as FQNEAQ (reference sequence). On this clone itself: The antigen is not known.

This clonotype originated in an adult in good health. Sample: peripheral blood, taken on day 0 of AZD1222 vaccination. The genes are TRBV7-9 and TRBJ1-1; TRBD1 might be the D (5 bases). The CDR3 spells CASTRQFMNTEAFF. DNA for the CDR3: TGTGCCAGCACCCGACAGTTTATGAACACTGAAGCTTTCTTT.